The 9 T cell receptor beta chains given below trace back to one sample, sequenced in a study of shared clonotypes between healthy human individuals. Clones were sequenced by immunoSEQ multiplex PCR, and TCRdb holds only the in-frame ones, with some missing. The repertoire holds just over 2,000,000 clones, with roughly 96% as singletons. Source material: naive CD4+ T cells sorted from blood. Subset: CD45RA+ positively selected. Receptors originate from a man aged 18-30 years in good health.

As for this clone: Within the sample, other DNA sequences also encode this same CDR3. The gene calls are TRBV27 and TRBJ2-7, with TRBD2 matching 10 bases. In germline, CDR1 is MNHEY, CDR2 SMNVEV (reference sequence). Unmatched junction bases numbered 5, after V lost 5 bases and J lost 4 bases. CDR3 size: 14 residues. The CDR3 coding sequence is TGTGCCAGCAGTCTTAGCGGGAGGTCTTACGAGCAGTACTTC. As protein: CASSLSGRSYEQYF.

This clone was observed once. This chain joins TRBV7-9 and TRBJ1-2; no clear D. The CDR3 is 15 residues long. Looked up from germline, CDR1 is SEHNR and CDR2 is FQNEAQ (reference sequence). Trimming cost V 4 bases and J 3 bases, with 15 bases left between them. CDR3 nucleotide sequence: TGTGCCAGCAGCTCCTCCTTGCCAGAGTACTATGGCTACACCTTC. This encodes CASSSSLPEYYGYTF.

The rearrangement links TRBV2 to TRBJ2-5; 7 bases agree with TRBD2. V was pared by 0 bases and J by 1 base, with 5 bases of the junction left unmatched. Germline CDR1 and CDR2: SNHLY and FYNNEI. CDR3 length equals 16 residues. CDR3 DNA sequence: TGTGCCAGCAGTGAAGCGCGACTAGCTTTCCAAGAGACCCAGTACTTC. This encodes CASSEARLAFQETQYF.

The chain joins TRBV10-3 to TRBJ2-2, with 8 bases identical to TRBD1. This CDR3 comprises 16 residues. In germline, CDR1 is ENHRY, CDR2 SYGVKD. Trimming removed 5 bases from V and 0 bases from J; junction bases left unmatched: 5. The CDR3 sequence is CAISRTGKSNTGELFF. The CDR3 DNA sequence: TGTGCCATCAGTAGGACAGGGAAATCGAACACCGGGGAGCTGTTTTTT.

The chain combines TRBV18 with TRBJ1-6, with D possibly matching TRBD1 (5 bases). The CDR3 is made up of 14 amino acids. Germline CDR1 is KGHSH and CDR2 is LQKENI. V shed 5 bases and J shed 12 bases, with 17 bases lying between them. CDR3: CASSWGGSTGPLHF. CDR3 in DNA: TGTGCCAGCTCATGGGGGGGGTCAACCGGACCCCTCCACTTT.

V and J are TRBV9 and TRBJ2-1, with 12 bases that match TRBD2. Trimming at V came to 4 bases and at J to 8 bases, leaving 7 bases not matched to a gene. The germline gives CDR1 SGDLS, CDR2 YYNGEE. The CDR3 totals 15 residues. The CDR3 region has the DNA TGTGCCAGCAGCTTGAGGACTAGCGGGATCCATGAGCAGTTCTTC. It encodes CASSLRTSGIHEQFF.

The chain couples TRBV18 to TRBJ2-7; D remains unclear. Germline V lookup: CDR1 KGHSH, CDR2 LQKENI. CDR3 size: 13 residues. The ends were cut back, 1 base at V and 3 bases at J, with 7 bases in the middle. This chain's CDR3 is CASSPRAGYEQYF. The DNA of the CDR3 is TGTGCCAGCTCACCACGGGCAGGCTACGAGCAGTACTTC.

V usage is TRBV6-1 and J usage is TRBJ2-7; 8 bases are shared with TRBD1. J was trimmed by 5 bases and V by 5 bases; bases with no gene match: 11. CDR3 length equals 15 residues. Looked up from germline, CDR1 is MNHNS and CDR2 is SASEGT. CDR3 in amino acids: CASSFARTGNNEQYF. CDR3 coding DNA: TGTGCCAGCAGTTTCGCAAGGACAGGGAATAACGAGCAGTACTTC.

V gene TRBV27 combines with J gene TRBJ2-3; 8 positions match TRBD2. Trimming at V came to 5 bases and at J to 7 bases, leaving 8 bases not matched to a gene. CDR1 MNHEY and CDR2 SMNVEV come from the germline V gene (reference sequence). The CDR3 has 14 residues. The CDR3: CASSLGGAGYTQYF. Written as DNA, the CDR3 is TGTGCCAGCAGTCTCGGGGGGGCCGGGTATACGCAGTATTTT.